This note documents a single TCR beta chain sequence. Its antigen is not identified. This sample is drawn from a study of T cell responses to AZD1222 COVID-19 vaccine. Study-wide results and caveats: Clonal diversity was possibly underestimated, and white British individuals and females predominated among donors. Only after the peak T cell response were repertoires sampled.

The CDR3 consists of 14 residues. The germline V and J ends were trimmed by 1 base and 2 bases, with 6 bases remaining between them. The germline gives CDR1 LNHNV, CDR2 YYDKDF (reference sequence). The protocol was immunoSEQ multiplex PCR, while the TCRdb copy is restricted to in-frame clones and leaves out a portion. The sample holds some 150,000 clones, about 86% seen once. Some second doses came at about 4 weeks and others at about 12 weeks; these were pooled. Source: peripheral blood, taken 28 days after the second AZD1222 dose. This TCR was recovered from an adult who received the AZD1222 COVID-19 vaccine. This sequence joins TRBV15 and TRBJ1-5; D not certain. CDR3: CATSRGLGNQPQHF. CDR3 bases: TGTGCCACCAGCAGAGGGCTGGGCAATCAGCCCCAGCATTTT.